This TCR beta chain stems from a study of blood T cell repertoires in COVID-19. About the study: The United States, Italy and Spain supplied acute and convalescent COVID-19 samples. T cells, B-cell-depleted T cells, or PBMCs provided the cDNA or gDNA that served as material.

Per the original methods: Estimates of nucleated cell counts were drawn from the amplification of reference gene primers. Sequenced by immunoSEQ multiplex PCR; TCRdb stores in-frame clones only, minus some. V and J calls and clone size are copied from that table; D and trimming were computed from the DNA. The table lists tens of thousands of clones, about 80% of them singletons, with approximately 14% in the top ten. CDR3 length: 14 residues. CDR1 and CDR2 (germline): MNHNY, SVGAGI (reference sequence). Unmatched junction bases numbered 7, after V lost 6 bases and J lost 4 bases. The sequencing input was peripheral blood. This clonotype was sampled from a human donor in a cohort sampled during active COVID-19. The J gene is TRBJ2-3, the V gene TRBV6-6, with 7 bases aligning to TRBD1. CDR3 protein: CASSGTEIADTQYF. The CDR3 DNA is TGTGCCAGCAGCGGGACAGAGATCGCAGATACGCAGTATTTT.